These 3 T cell receptor beta chains were all obtained from the same sample, sequenced in a study of vaccination effects on CD4 cells after COVID-19. Researchers isolated CD4+ T cells once approximately eleven days of culture had elapsed. The antigens these receptors bind are not known. Method: immunoSEQ multiplex PCR; TCRdb's copy keeps in-frame clones and lacks some. The sample has more than 50,000 clones, 70% to 80% seen once; the top ten hold approximately 2.8%. The sequencing here drew on CD4+ T cells from PBMCs cultured without peptide, taken before COVID-19 vaccination. These receptors were obtained from a human donor who received a COVID-19 vaccine.

The chain uses TRBV11-2 and TRBJ1-2, with 8 bases fitting TRBD1. V lost 1 base to trimming and J lost 5 bases; unmatched junction nucleotides: 3. From germline, CDR1 is SGHAT and CDR2 FQNNGV. This CDR3 is 14 amino acids long. The CDR3 spells CASSLVDRGYGYTF. The CDR3, as DNA: TGTGCCAGCAGCTTAGTAGACAGGGGATATGGCTACACCTTC.

This chain joins TRBV19 and TRBJ1-4; D gene unclear. Trimming pared 1 base from V and 7 bases from J, leaving 13 bases between. This CDR3 region has 15 residues. Per germline, CDR1 LNHDA and CDR2 SQIVND (reference sequence). The DNA for the CDR3 is TGTGCCAGTAGTATAGTTTGGAGGTCGAGTGAAAAACTGTTTTTT. It encodes CASSIVWRSSEKLFF.

V and J are TRBV7-9 and TRBJ2-1, with 9 nucleotides matching TRBD2. V shed 5 bases and J 4 bases; nucleotides not matched to a gene: 6. The germline V gene encodes CDR1 SEHNR and CDR2 FQNEAQ (reference sequence). The CDR3 sequence is 15 residues long. The CDR3 DNA follows: TGTGCCAGCAGCCCGGGGCTAGCGGGATACAATGAGCAGTTCTTC. Encoded protein: CASSPGLAGYNEQFF.